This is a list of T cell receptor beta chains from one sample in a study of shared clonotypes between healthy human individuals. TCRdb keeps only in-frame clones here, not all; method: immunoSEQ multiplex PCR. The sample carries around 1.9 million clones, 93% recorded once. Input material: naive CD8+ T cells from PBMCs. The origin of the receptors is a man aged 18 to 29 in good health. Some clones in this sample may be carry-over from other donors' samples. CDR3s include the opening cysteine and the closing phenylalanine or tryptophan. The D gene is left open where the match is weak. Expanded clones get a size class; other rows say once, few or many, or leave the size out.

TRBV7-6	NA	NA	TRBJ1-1	CASSIYSGGDTEAFF	TGTGCCAGCAGCATCTACAGCGGGGGGGACACTGAAGCTTTCTTT
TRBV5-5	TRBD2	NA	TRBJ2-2	CASSFRLAEYTGELFF	TGTGCCAGCAGCTTCCGACTAGCGGAATACACCGGGGAGCTGTTTTTT
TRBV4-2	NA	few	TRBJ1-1	CASSQGTGNEAFF	TGTGCCAGCAGCCAAGGTACGGGGAATGAAGCTTTCTTT
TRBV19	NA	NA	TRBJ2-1	CASSTRTDSSDEQFF	TGTGCCAGTAGTACCCGGACTGATTCAAGCGATGAGCAGTTCTTC
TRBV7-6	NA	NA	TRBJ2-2	CASSYTFAGELFF	TGTGCCAGCAGCTATACTTTTGCCGGGGAGCTGTTTTTT
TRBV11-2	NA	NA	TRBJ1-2	CASSLSSGYTF	TGTGCCAGCAGCTTATCAAGTGGCTACACCTTC
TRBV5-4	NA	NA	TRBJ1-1	CASSFLNTEAFF	TGTGCCAGCAGCTTTCTGAACACTGAAGCTTTCTTT
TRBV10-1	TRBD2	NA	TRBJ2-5	CASSPLAGGPETQYF	TGCGCCAGCAGTCCACTAGCGGGAGGGCCAGAGACCCAGTACTTC
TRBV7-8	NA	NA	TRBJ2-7	CASSLWRDPYEQYF	TGTGCCAGCAGCTTATGGCGGGACCCCTACGAGCAGTACTTC
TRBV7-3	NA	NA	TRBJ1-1	CASSLVRGRSSTEAFF	TGTGCCAGCAGCCTCGTTCGGGGGCGAAGCTCCACTGAAGCTTTCTTT
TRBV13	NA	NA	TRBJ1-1	CASSAEGVRDTEAFF	TGTGCCAGCAGTGCGGAAGGGGTTCGGGACACTGAAGCTTTCTTT
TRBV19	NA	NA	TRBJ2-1	CASSIGPASYNEQFF	TGTGCCAGTAGTATAGGGCCCGCTAGCTACAATGAGCAGTTCTTC
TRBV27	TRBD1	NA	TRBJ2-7	CASSRDRPYEQYF	TGTGCCAGCAGCCGGGACAGACCCTACGAGCAGTACTTC
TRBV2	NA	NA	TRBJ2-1	CASQRGITRMDNEQFF	TGTGCCAGCCAGAGGGGGATTACCCGGATGGACAATGAGCAGTTCTTC
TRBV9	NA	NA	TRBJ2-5	CASSVLGSQETQYF	TGTGCCAGCAGTGTATTAGGGTCCCAAGAGACCCAGTACTTC
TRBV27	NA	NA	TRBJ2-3	CASRDQGYSTDTQYF	TGTGCCAGCAGAGATCAGGGGTACAGCACAGATACGCAGTATTTT
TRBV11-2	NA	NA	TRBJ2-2	CASSFFALGSNTGELFF	TGTGCCAGCAGCTTCTTCGCGCTGGGGTCGAACACCGGGGAGCTGTTTTTT
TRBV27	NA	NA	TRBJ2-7	CASSLRGHEQYF	TGTGCCAGCAGTTTACGGGGCCACGAGCAGTACTTC
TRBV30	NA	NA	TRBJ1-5	CAWSYSKGWGALPGQPQHF	TGTGCCTGGAGTTACTCGAAGGGATGGGGGGCGCTTCCCGGTCAGCCCCAGCATTTT
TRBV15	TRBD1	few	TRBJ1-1	CATSRDRTGWDTEAFF	TGTGCCACCAGCAGAGATAGGACAGGGTGGGACACTGAAGCTTTCTTT
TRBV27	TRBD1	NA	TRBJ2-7	CASSLYRGPYEQYF	TGTGCCAGCAGTTTGTACAGGGGCCCCTACGAGCAGTACTTC
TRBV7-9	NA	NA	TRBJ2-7	CASSLGQASYEQYF	TGTGCCAGCAGCTTAGGACAAGCCTCCTACGAGCAGTACTTC
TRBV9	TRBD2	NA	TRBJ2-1	CASSFSSGAGSGEQFF	TGTGCCAGCAGCTTCTCCAGCGGGGCCGGTTCAGGGGAGCAGTTCTTC
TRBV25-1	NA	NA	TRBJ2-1	CASMQGGEQFF	TGTGCCAGCATGCAAGGTGGTGAGCAGTTCTTC
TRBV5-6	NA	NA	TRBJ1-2	CASSLSQGLPRSNYGYTF	TGTGCCAGCAGCTTGTCCCAGGGGCTACCGAGATCTAACTATGGCTACACCTTC
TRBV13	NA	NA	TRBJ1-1	CASSLRVLGYVKSSDTEAFF	TGTGCCAGCAGCTTAAGGGTTTTAGGCTACGTTAAAAGTTCGGACACTGAAGCTTTCTTT
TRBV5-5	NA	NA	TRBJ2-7	CASSLARGFFYEQYF	TGTGCCAGCAGCTTGGCTCGGGGTTTCTTCTACGAGCAGTACTTC
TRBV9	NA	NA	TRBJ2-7	CASSAPSGGLRAREQYF	TGTGCCAGCAGCGCCCCTTCAGGGGGGCTCAGGGCGAGGGAGCAGTACTTC
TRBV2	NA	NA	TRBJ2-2	CASSEEGYNTGELFF	TGTGCCAGCAGTGAGGAGGGATACAACACCGGGGAGCTGTTTTTT
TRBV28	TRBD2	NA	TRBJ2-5	CASSLSGSYQETQYF	TGTGCCAGCAGTCTTAGCGGGAGCTACCAAGAGACCCAGTACTTC
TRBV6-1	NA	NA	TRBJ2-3	CASSELTDTQYF	TGTGCCAGCAGTGAGCTCACAGATACGCAGTATTTT
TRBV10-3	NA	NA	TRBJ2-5	CAISERVGIEETQYF	TGTGCCATCAGTGAACGGGTAGGGATAGAGGAGACCCAGTACTTC